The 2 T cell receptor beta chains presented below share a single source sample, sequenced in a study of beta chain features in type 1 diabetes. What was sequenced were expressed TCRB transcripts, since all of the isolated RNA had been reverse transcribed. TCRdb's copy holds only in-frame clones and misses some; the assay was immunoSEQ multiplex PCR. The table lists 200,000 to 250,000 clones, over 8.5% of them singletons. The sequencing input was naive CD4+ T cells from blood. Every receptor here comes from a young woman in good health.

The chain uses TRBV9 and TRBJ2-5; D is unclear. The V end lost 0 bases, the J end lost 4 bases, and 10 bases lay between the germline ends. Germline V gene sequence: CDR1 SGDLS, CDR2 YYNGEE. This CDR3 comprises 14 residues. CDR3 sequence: CASSVDTAGETQYF. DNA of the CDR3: TGTGCCAGCAGCGTAGATACAGCAGGAGAGACCCAGTACTTC.

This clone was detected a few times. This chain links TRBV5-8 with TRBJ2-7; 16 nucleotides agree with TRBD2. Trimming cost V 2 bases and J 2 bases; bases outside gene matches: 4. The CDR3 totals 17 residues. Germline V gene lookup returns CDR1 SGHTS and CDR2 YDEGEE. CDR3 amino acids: CASSFPGLAGGAYEQYF. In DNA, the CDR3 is TGTGCCAGCAGCTTCCCGGGACTAGCGGGAGGGGCCTACGAGCAGTACTTC.